The 17 T cell receptor beta chains listed next were all sequenced from one sample in a study of blood T cells in healthy people across ages. A second PCR of 7 to 11 cycles used a sample-barcoded 5' primer and a J-beta primer mix. TCRdb reprocessed the 5' RACE reads via MiXCR and lists one record per CDR3 protein. Altogether roughly 900,000 distinct CDR3 sequences are present, roughly 50% being singletons, with the ten largest covering around an eighth. The sequenced sample consisted of blood. All receptors come from a man aged 25-45 years in good health.

As concerns this clonotype: At one end the junction does not follow the germline gene, possibly because of a read error. This chain joins TRBV29-1 and TRBJ1-2, with a possible D match to TRBD1 (6 bases). Germline lookup yields CDR1 SQVTM and CDR2 ANQGSEA. The CDR3 is 13 residues long. The CDR3 region has the DNA TGCAGCGTCACCCCAGGGGTTACCTATGGCAACACCTTC. Encoded protein: CSVTPGVTYGNTF.

The chain links TRBV5-1 to TRBJ1-1, with D perhaps matching TRBD1 (5 bases). Germline-derived CDR1 and CDR2 are SGHRS and YFSETQ. This CDR3 spans 16 amino acids. The ends were cut back, 0 bases at V and 1 base at J, with 13 bases in the middle. The CDR3 region has the DNA TGCGCCAGCAGCTTGGCCCCGGGGACTTCGAACACTGAAGCTTTCTTT. Translation gives CASSLAPGTSNTEAFF. Using reference TRBV5-1 and TRBJ1-1 for the parts outside the CDR3, the full variable domain is KAGVTQTPRYLIKTRGQQVTLSCSPISGHRSVSWYQQTPGQGLQFLFEYFSETQRNKGNFPGRFSGRQFSNSRSEMNVSTLELGDSALYLCASSLAPGTSNTEAFFGQGTRLTVV.

This clonotype has only a few counts. The CDR3 sequence is CASSTGLSESYEQYF. The DNA for the CDR3 is TGTGCCAGCAGCACCGGGCTATCGGAGTCCTACGAGCAGTACTTC. V and J are TRBV5-4 and TRBJ2-7; D is unresolved. CDR1 and CDR2 from the germline V gene are SGHNT and YYREEE (reference sequence). The CDR3 spans 15 residues. Trimming left V 4 bases short and J 1 base short, with 15 bases between.

This clonotype occurred a few times. The chain is built from TRBV6-5 and TRBJ2-7, with TRBD1 matching 8 bases. From germline, CDR1 is MNHEY and CDR2 SVGAGI. The CDR3 length is 14 residues. Trimming cost V 8 bases and J 2 bases; bases outside gene matches: 8. In DNA, the CDR3 is TGTGCCAGCGGCCGGGACAGGAGAACCTACGAGCAGTACTTC. It translates to CASGRDRRTYEQYF.

The chain recombines TRBV28 with TRBJ2-1; 10 bases agree with TRBD1. The V segment lost 2 bases and the J segment 6 bases; nucleotides outside the gene matches: 4. Looked up from germline, CDR1 is MDHEN and CDR2 is SYDVKM. The CDR3 loop spans 15 amino acids. The CDR3 DNA follows: TGTGCCAGCAGTTTAGGACAGGGGGGTGTCAATGAGCAGTTCTTC. Translated: CASSLGQGGVNEQFF.

This clonotype was seen a handful of times. This rearrangement joins TRBV21-1 to TRBJ1-2; the table's D call, TRBD1, was not checked against the DNA. TRBV21-1 is tagged as a pseudogene. The CDR3 runs 21 residues. Here the CDR3 DNA reads TGTGCCAGCAGGGCTGGATGGTGCCCCCCGGGGACAGGCATCAAATTATATGGCTACACCTTC. Protein: CASRAGWCPPGTGIKLYGYTF.

Only a few counts were recorded for this clonotype. The chain combines TRBV5-5 with TRBJ1-5, with TRBD1 identical over 8 bases. Germline lookup yields CDR1 SGHKS and CDR2 YYEKEE (reference sequence). J lost 4 bases, V lost 1 base, and 13 bases had no gene match. This CDR3 is built from 18 residues. The chain's CDR3 is CASSLLNPGQVLNQPQHF. As DNA, the CDR3 is TGTGCCAGCAGCTTGCTAAACCCGGGACAGGTTCTTAATCAGCCCCAGCATTTT.

The chain recombines TRBV7-2 with TRBJ1-6; 7 bases are a match to TRBD1. The CDR3 covers 16 residues. The trim removed 3 bases at V and 9 bases at J, leaving 11 bases unmatched. CDR1 is SGHTA and CDR2 is FQGNSA in the germline V gene. DNA for the CDR3: TGTGCCAGCAGCTTGGGCGCGGGACAGTCCATTTCACCCCTCCACTTT. Protein product: CASSLGAGQSISPLHF.

The sample holds a few counts of this clonotype. The V gene is TRBV10-3, the J gene TRBJ2-6; the D call may be TRBD1 or TRBD2 (5 bases each). Trimming took 0 bases from V and 0 from J, leaving 12 bases between them. The V gene's germline CDR1 is ENHRY and CDR2 SYGVKD. The length of the CDR3 is 18 residues. The chain's CDR3 is CAISESGRYGSGANVLTF. The CDR3, as DNA: TGTGCCATCAGTGAGTCGGGACGCTACGGCTCTGGGGCCAACGTCCTGACTTTC.

This rearrangement joins TRBV4-3 to TRBJ2-3; D possibly corresponds to TRBD2 (6 bases). With 0 bases removed from V and 9 bases from J, the gap between germline ends came to 10 bases. CDR1 and CDR2 from the germline V gene are LGHNA and YSLEER. CDR3 length equals 13 residues. For the CDR3, the DNA is TGCGCCAGCAGCCAAGATTTTGGAGGGACGCAGTATTTT. It encodes CASSQDFGGTQYF.

This sequence joins TRBV20-1 and TRBJ2-5; D remains ambiguous. Trimming cost V 2 bases and J 2 bases, with 12 bases left between them. The CDR3 is 14 amino acids. The germline CDR1 and CDR2 sequences are DFQATT and SNEGSKA (reference sequence). The CDR3 is CSARPPPSQETQYF. For the CDR3, the DNA is TGCAGTGCTAGACCCCCCCCAAGTCAAGAGACCCAGTACTTC.

In its sample, this clonotype was seen a few times. The chain carries TRBV6-5 and TRBJ1-4; 9 bases match TRBD1. This CDR3 comprises 15 residues. V shed 6 bases, J shed 8 bases, and the junction held 10 bases outside the gene matches. The germline gives CDR1 MNHEY, CDR2 SVGAGI. In nucleotides, the CDR3 is TGTGCCAGCAGCAAAACCGGGACAGGGCAGGAAAAACTGTTTTTT. It encodes CASSKTGTGQEKLFF.

This clonotype was detected only a few times. The chain links TRBV11-2 to TRBJ2-3; D may correspond to TRBD1 or TRBD2 (5 bases each). Between the trimmed V and J ends, which lost 6 bases and 1 base, there was a span of 14 bases. Germline CDR1 SGHAT, CDR2 FQNNGV. The CDR3 runs to 15 residues. The DNA of the CDR3 is TGTGCCAGCAGTCGACTCGTGGGGGGCACAGATACGCAGTATTTT. Residues: CASSRLVGGTDTQYF.

The rearrangement joins TRBV11-2 to TRBJ2-7; the D gene is possibly TRBD2 (6 bases). The V gene lost 2 bases and the J gene lost 2 bases, with 13 bases spanning the gap. CDR1 is SGHAT, CDR2 FQNNGV, per germline. This CDR3 comprises 15 residues. Here the CDR3 reads CASSLISGLTYEQYF. CDR3 in DNA: TGTGCCAGCAGCTTAATAAGCGGGCTTACCTACGAGCAGTACTTC.

The sample holds many counts of this clonotype. The rearrangement links TRBV11-1 to TRBJ2-7; D call uncertain. The CDR3 contains 13 residues. V was trimmed by 5 bases and J by 5 bases, leaving 13 bases between them. CDR1 is SGHAT and CDR2 is FQDESV in the germline V gene (reference sequence). The CDR3 coding sequence is TGTGCCAGCAGCCCGCCCGGAACCCACGAGCAGTACTTC. Protein product: CASSPPGTHEQYF.

There are many counts of this clonotype. The chain is built from TRBV6-5 and TRBJ2-3, with D hard to call. CDR3 length: 12 amino acids. The V gene lost 6 bases and the J gene lost 2 bases, with 6 bases spanning the gap. Germline V CDR1 and CDR2: MNHEY, SVGAGI. This chain's CDR3 is CASRHTTDTQYF. The DNA for the CDR3 is TGTGCCAGCAGGCACACCACAGATACGCAGTATTTT.

CDR3 nucleotide sequence: TGCAGCGTTTCACAGGGCCCCTACAATGAGCAGTTCTTC. Amino acids: CSVSQGPYNEQFF. This chain connects TRBV29-1 to TRBJ2-1; maybe TRBD1 (6 bases). This CDR3 contains 13 residues. V lost 5 bases and J 2 bases, leaving 10 bases between the germline ends. Germline CDR1 and CDR2: SQVTM and ANQGSEA.